These 19 T cell receptor beta chains share one sample of origin, sequenced in a study of identical twins. TCRdb itself ran the 5' RACE reads through MiXCR, one entry per CDR3 protein. The sample records just under 650,000 distinct CDR3 sequences, roughly 7.1% being singletons. These same data were also listed under a study on yellow fever vaccine responses in identical twins.

The sample taken for sequencing was PBMCs. These receptors all come from a young woman in good health.

The rearrangement uses TRBV6-1 and TRBJ1-2; 7 bases map to TRBD1. The ends lost 7 bases at V and 2 bases at J; junction bases unmatched: 7. The CDR3 consists of 14 residues. Looked up from germline, CDR1 is MNHNS and CDR2 is SASEGT. The CDR3 nucleotides read TGTGCCAGCAACACACAGGGGCGGAACTATGGCTACACCTTC. It specifies CASNTQGRNYGYTF.

V gene TRBV12-3 or TRBV12-4 combines with J gene TRBJ1-2; no clear D. Trimming stripped 3 bases from V and 8 bases from J, with 7 bases between. CDR3 size: 11 residues. In nucleotides, the CDR3 is TGTGCCAGCAGTTTTCTAAACGGCTACACCTTC. Translated: CASSFLNGYTF.

This clonotype was observed a few times. The chain is built from TRBV10-3 and TRBJ1-4, with D possibly TRBD1 on 5 matching bases. Germline CDR1 is ENHRY and CDR2 is SYGVKD. CDR3 size: 18 residues. V lost 0 bases to trimming and J lost 2 bases, with 16 bases between them. The CDR3 nucleotides are TGTGCCATCAGTGAGTCCCCCAGGGCACGGAGTACTAATGAAAAACTGTTTTTT. It translates to CAISESPRARSTNEKLFF.

This clonotype was seen a handful of times. V usage is TRBV6-2 or TRBV6-3 and J usage is TRBJ2-7, with D maybe TRBD1 (5 bases). This CDR3 is built from 13 residues. V was shortened by 5 bases and J by 6 bases, with 14 bases between the two germline ends. CDR1 is MNHEY and CDR2 is SVGEGT in the germline V gene. The CDR3 nucleotides are TGTGCCAGCAGTGGGGTGGGGCTCGTCGAGCAGTACGTC. Protein product: CASSGVGLVEQYV.

The rearrangement links TRBV20-1 to TRBJ2-2; D is undetermined. The CDR3 runs 14 residues. V was trimmed by 5 bases and J by 1 base, leaving 11 bases between them. CDR1 is DFQATT and CDR2 is SNEGSKA in the germline V gene (reference sequence). The CDR3 DNA reads TGCAGTGCTTGTGCCACGGGGAACACCGGGGAGCTGTTTTTT. Amino acids: CSACATGNTGELFF.

The table lists this clonotype with a few counts. The V and J genes are TRBV5-1 and TRBJ2-1; TRBD2 aligns across 9 bases. V gave up 4 bases and J gave up 2 bases; unmatched junction bases: 7. Germline CDR1 is SGHRS and CDR2 is YFSETQ. The CDR3 is 16 amino acids. CDR3 bases: TGCGCCAGCAGCATCCTCTCTAGCGGGGCCTACAATGAGCAGTTCTTC. It codes for CASSILSSGAYNEQFF.

The chain is built from TRBV24-1 and TRBJ2-2; weak D call: TRBD1 (6 bases). The germline V gene encodes CDR1 KGHDR and CDR2 SFDVKD. The CDR3 is made up of 16 amino acids. Trimming removed 4 bases at V and 6 bases at J, with 17 bases between. CDR3 in amino acids: CATSDPGTINPGELFF. For the CDR3, the DNA is TGTGCCACCAGTGACCCCGGGACAATTAATCCCGGGGAGCTGTTTTTT.

This clonotype turned up a few times. The genes are TRBV2 and TRBJ1-1, with 7 bases aligning to TRBD1. The germline CDR1 and CDR2 sequences are SNHLY and FYNNEI. The length of the CDR3 is 15 residues. V was clipped by 3 bases and J by 1 base; unmatched bases: 5. The CDR3 sequence: CASSDWTGTNTEAFF. In nucleotides, the CDR3 is TGTGCCAGCAGTGATTGGACAGGAACGAACACTGAAGCTTTCTTT.

This clonotype was observed a handful of times. The rearrangement uses TRBV7-9 and TRBJ2-2; the D gene is possibly TRBD1 (6 bases). Germline CDR1 and CDR2: SEHNR and FQNEAQ (reference sequence). V was trimmed by 5 bases and J by 3 bases, leaving 13 bases between them. This CDR3 spans 15 amino acids. As DNA, the CDR3 is TGTGCCAGCAGCCGTACAGGGTTAGACACCGGGGAGCTGTTTTTT. This translates into CASSRTGLDTGELFF.

This clonotype was seen repeatedly, ten times or more. This chain links TRBV4-1 with TRBJ2-3, with 8 nucleotides matching TRBD2. The CDR3 has 15 residues. CDR1 is MGHRA and CDR2 is YSYEKL in the germline V gene. The V segment lost 2 bases and the J segment 4 bases; nucleotides outside the gene matches: 5. The CDR3 loop is CASSQLAGLSDTQYF. DNA of the CDR3: TGCGCCAGCAGCCAATTAGCGGGATTGTCAGATACGCAGTATTTT.

This rearrangement joins TRBV12-3 or TRBV12-4 to TRBJ2-1; D is tentatively TRBD1 or TRBD2 (6 bases each). This CDR3 contains 18 residues. The V and J ends lost 6 bases and 6 bases respectively, with 27 bases between them. CDR3 bases: TGTGCCAGCAGCTCCCCCCGACTGGGGGCGGGAACTTTCAATGAGCAGTTCTTC. It codes for CASSSPRLGAGTFNEQFF.

This clonotype was detected a few times. The CDR3 DNA sequence: TGTGCCAGCAGCTTAATTCGCAACCTTGAGACCCAGTACTTC. Residues: CASSLIRNLETQYF. The chain employs TRBV7-2 and TRBJ2-5; D remains unclear. The CDR3 is made up of 14 amino acids. Trimming shortened V by 2 bases and J by 5 bases, and 12 bases separated the two germline ends. The germline V gene encodes CDR1 SGHTA and CDR2 FQGNSA.

There are a few counts of this clonotype. The chain links TRBV28 to TRBJ2-3; 10 nucleotides match TRBD2. CDR1 and CDR2 from the germline V gene are MDHEN and SYDVKM. V trimming: 3 bases; J trimming: 2 bases; junction bases outside the gene matches: 5. This CDR3 spans 16 amino acids. Here the CDR3 DNA reads TGTGCCAGCAGTTTCCTAGCGGGAGACTCCACAGATACGCAGTATTTT. As protein: CASSFLAGDSTDTQYF.

V gene TRBV5-1 combines with J gene TRBJ2-5; 8 nucleotides line up with TRBD1. Germline-derived CDR1 and CDR2 are SGHRS and YFSETQ. The ends lost 4 bases at V and 5 bases at J; junction bases unmatched: 7. The CDR3 covers 14 residues. The CDR3 DNA is TGCGCCAGCAGCGCACAGGGGGGATCGGAGACCCAGTACTTC. Its protein product is CASSAQGGSETQYF.

This clonotype was counted many times. The genes are TRBV12-3 or TRBV12-4 and TRBJ2-4; no clear D gene. The CDR3 covers 15 residues. V gave up 2 bases and J gave up 0 bases, with 8 bases separating them. The DNA for the CDR3 is TGTGCCAGCAGTTTACGTGGATTAGCCAAAAACATTCAGTACTTC. Protein: CASSLRGLAKNIQYF.

This clonotype has only a few counts. The rearrangement joins TRBV19 to TRBJ1-5; D is ambiguous. This CDR3 region has 15 residues. Germline V CDR1 and CDR2: LNHDA, SQIVND (reference sequence). Trimming pared 4 bases from V and 0 bases from J, leaving 10 bases between. The CDR3 reads CASSTGPYSNQPQHF. The DNA of the CDR3 is TGTGCCAGTAGTACAGGCCCGTATAGCAATCAGCCCCAGCATTTT.

There are many counts of this clonotype. The chain couples TRBV10-3 to TRBJ2-5; D gene uncertain. There are 13 residues in the CDR3. Between the trimmed V and J ends, which lost 7 bases and 2 bases, there was a span of 11 bases. Germline V gene lookup returns CDR1 ENHRY and CDR2 SYGVKD. The CDR3 loop reads CAITPGEQETQYF. CDR3 nucleotide sequence: TGTGCCATCACTCCTGGAGAACAAGAGACCCAGTACTTC.

This clonotype came up a few times. The chain uses TRBV4-1 and TRBJ2-7; D ambiguous. The CDR3 consists of 15 residues. V shed 1 base and J shed 6 bases, with 16 bases lying between them. Germline V lookup: CDR1 MGHRA, CDR2 YSYEKL. This chain's CDR3 is CASSQGYGGFTEQYF. Written as DNA, the CDR3 is TGCGCCAGCAGCCAAGGGTACGGTGGTTTTACCGAGCAGTACTTC.

A few counts support this clonotype. The J gene is TRBJ1-6, the V gene TRBV5-1; 8 nucleotides align to TRBD1. The CDR3 spans 15 residues. Germline loops: CDR1 SGHRS, CDR2 YFSETQ. V dropped 3 bases and J dropped 9; count of bases not matched to a gene: 8. The CDR3 protein is CASSSTSDRASPLHF. Here the CDR3 DNA reads TGCGCCAGCAGCTCAACCTCGGACAGGGCTTCACCCCTCCACTTT.